The sequence of this TCR beta chain was determined in a study of identical twins. Healthy Caucasians provided all donations. This clonotype was observed a single time. TCRdb analysed the 5' RACE reads with MiXCR anew, one entry per CDR3 protein. The sample holds approximately 550,000 distinct CDR3 sequences, 20% to 25% seen once. Germline lookup yields CDR1 SGHRS and CDR2 YFSETQ. The trim removed 4 bases at V and 3 bases at J, leaving 8 bases unmatched. The CDR3 length is 15 residues. This sample was shared with a second study, whose subject was yellow fever vaccine responses in identical twins.

The chain combines TRBV5-1 with TRBJ2-3; 7 bases are a match to TRBD1. The sequencing sample was made of CD4+ T cells sorted from blood. The source is a woman aged 18-29 years in good health. CDR3 nucleotides: TGCGCCAGCAGCCCAGTTACAGGGGCGACAGATACGCAGTATTTT. Its protein product is CASSPVTGATDTQYF.